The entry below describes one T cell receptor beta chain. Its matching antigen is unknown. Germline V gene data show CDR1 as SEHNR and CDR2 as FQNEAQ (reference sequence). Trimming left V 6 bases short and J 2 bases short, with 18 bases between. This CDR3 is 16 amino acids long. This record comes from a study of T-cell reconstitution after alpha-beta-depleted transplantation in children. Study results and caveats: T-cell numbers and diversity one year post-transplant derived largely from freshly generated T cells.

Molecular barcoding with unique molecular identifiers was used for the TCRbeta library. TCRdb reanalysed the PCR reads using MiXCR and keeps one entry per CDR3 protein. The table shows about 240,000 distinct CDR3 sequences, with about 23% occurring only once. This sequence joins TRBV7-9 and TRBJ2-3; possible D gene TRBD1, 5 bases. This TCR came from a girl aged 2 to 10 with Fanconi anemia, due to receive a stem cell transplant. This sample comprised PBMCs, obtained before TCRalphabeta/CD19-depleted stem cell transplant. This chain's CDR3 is CASSPTVLRSTDTQYF. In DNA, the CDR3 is TGTGCCAGCAGTCCGACAGTTTTGCGGTCCACAGATACGCAGTATTTT.